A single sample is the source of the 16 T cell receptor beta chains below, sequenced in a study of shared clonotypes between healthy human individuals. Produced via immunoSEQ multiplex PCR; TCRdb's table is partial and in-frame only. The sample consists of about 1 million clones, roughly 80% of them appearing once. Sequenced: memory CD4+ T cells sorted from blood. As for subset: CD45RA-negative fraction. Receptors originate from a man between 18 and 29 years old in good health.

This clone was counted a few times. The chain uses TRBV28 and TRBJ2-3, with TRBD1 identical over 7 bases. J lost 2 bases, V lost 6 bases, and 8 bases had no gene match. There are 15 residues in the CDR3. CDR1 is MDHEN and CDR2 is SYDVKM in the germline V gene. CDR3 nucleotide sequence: TGTGCCAGCAGCGGGACAGTCGAATCCACAGATACGCAGTATTTT. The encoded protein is CASSGTVESTDTQYF.

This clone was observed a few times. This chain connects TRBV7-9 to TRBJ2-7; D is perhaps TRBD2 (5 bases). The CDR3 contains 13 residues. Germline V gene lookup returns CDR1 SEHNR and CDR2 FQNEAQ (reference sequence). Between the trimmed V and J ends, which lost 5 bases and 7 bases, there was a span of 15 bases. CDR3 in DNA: TGTGCCAGCAGCCGGGAAGAGATGGGGGAGCAGTACTTC. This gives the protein CASSREEMGEQYF.

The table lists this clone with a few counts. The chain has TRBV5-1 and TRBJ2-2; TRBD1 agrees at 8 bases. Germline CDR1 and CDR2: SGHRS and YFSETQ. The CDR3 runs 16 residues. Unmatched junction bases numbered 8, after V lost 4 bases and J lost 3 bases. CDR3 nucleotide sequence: TGCGCCAGCAGCGAAGGGACAGGCTCTTACACCGGGGAGCTGTTTTTT. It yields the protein CASSEGTGSYTGELFF.

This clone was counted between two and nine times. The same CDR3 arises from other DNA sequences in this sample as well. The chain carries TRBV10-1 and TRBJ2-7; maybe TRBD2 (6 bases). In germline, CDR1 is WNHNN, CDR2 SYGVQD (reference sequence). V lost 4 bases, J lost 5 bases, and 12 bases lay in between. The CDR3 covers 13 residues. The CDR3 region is CASSGGDLHEQYF. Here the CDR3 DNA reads TGCGCCAGCAGTGGCGGGGATCTCCACGAGCAGTACTTC.

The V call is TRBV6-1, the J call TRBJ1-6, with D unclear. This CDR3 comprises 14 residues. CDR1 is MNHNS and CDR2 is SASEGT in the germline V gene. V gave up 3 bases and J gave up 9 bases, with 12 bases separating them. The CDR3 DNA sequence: TGTGCCAGCAGTGATATAGAAGTCCTTTCACCCCTCCACTTT. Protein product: CASSDIEVLSPLHF.

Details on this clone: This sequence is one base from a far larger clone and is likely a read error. The CDR3 DNA is TGTGCCAGCAGTTCGGGGCTACAGGGGTACAATGAGCAGCTCTTC. Protein sequence: CASSSGLQGYNEQLF. This chain uses TRBV27 with TRBJ2-1; 7 positions match TRBD1. The CDR3 covers 15 residues. Germline V gene sequence: CDR1 MNHEY, CDR2 SMNVEV (reference sequence).

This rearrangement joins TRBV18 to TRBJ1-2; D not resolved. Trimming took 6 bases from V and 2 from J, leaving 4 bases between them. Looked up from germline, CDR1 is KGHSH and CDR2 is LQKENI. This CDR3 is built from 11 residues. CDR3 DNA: TGTGCCAGCTCGTACAACTATGGCTACACCTTC. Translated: CASSYNYGYTF.

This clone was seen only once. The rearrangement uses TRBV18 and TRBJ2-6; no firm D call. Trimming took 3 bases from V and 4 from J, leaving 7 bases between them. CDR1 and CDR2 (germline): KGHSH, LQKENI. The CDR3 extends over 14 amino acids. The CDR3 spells CASSPRSGANVLTF. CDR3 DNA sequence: TGTGCCAGCTCACCCCGGAGCGGGGCCAACGTCCTGACTTTC. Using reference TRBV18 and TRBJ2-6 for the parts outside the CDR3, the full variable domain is NAGVMQNPRHLVRRRGQEARLRCSPMKGHSHVYWYRQLPEEGLKFMVYLQKENIIDESGMPKERFSAEFPKEGPSILRIQQVVRGDSAAYFCASSPRSGANVLTFGAGSRLTVL.

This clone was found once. The CDR3 DNA follows: TGTGCCACCCACCGGGGGACAGATACGCAGTATTTT. Its translation: CATHRGTDTQYF. The chain combines TRBV6-1 with TRBJ2-3; tentative D call: TRBD2 (6 bases). CDR3 length: 12 residues. Trimming shortened V by 10 bases and J by 3 bases, and 11 bases separated the two germline ends. Germline values: CDR1 MNHNS, CDR2 SASEGT.

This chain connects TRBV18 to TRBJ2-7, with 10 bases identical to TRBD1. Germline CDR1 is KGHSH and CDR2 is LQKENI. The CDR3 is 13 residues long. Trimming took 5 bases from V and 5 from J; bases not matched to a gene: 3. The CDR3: CASSAGTGDEQYF. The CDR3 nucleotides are TGTGCCAGCTCAGCCGGGACAGGGGACGAGCAGTACTTC.

CDR3 bases: TGTGCCAGCAGCGCCCGGGACAGGGTGAGGGGCTACACCTTC. It is translated as CASSARDRVRGYTF. V usage is TRBV7-9 and J usage is TRBJ1-2; 9 positions agree with TRBD1. The CDR3 is made up of 14 amino acids. Germline CDR1 is SEHNR and CDR2 is FQNEAQ (reference sequence). The V gene end was trimmed by 5 bases and the J gene end by 8 bases; junction bases not matched to a gene: 9.

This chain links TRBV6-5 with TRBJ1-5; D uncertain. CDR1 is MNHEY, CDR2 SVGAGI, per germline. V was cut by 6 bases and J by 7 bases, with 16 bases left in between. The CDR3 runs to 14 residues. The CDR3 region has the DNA TGTGCCAGCAGCCCCGACTTGGCGAGACAGCCCCAGCATTTT. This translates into CASSPDLARQPQHF.

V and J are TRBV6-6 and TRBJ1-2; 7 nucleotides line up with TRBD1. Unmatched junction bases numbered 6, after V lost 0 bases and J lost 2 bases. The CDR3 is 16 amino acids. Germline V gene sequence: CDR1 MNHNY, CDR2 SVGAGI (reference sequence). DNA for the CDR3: TGTGCCAGCAGTTACTCGTACGGGACAGTAAACTATGGCTACACCTTC. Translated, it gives CASSYSYGTVNYGYTF.

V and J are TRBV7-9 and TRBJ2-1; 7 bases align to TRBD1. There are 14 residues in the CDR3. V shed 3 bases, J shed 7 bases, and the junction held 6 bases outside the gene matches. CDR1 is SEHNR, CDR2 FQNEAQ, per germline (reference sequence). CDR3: CASSLTGRVNEQFF. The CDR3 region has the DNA TGTGCCAGCAGCTTGACAGGGCGGGTGAATGAGCAGTTCTTC. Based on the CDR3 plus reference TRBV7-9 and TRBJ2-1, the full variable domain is DTGVSQNPRHKITKRGQNVTFRCDPISEHNRLYWYRQTLGQGPEFLTYFQNEAQLEKSRLLSDRFSAERPKGSFSTLEIQRTEQGDSAMYLCASSLTGRVNEQFFGPGTRLTVL.

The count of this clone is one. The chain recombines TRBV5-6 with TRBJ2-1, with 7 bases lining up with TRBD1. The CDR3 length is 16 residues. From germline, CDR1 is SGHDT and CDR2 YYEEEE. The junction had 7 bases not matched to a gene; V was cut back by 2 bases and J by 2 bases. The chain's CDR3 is CASSLPRGGTYNEQFF. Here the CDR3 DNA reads TGTGCCAGCAGCTTACCCCGAGGGGGCACCTACAATGAGCAGTTCTTC.

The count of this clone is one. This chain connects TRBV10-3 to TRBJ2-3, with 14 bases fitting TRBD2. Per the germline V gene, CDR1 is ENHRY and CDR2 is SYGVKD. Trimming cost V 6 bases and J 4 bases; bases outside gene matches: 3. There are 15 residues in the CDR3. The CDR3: CAISGTSGSADTQYF. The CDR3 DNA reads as TGTGCCATCAGCGGGACTAGCGGGAGCGCAGATACGCAGTATTTT.